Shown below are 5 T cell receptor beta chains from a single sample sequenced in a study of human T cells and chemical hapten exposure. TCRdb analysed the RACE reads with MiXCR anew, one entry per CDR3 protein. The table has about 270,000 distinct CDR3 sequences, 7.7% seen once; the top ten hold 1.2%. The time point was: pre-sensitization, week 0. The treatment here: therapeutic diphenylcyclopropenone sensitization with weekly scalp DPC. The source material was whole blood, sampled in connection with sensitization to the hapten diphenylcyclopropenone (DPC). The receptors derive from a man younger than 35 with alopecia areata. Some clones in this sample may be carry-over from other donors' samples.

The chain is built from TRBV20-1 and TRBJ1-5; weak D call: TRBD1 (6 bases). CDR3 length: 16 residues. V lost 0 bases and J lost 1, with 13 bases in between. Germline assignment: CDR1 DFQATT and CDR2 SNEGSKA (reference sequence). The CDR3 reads CSARDMGARSNQPQHF. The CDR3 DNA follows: TGCAGTGCTAGAGATATGGGGGCGAGGAGCAATCAGCCCCAGCATTTT.

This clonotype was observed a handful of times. CDR3 residues: CALWGWTDPTNYGYTF. The CDR3 DNA is TGTGCCCTATGGGGATGGACGGATCCAACCAACTATGGCTACACCTTC. The V and J genes are TRBV10-3 and TRBJ1-2; no firm D call. CDR3 size: 16 residues. Germline V CDR1 and CDR2: ENHRY, SYGVKD. Between the trimmed V and J ends, which lost 11 bases and 2 bases, there was a span of 24 bases.

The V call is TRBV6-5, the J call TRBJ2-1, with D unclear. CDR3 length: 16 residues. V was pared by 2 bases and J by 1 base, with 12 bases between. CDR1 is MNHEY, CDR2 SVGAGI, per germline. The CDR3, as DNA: TGTGCCAGCAGTTACACCCGACCGAGTTCCTACAATGAGCAGTTCTTC. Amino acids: CASSYTRPSSYNEQFF.

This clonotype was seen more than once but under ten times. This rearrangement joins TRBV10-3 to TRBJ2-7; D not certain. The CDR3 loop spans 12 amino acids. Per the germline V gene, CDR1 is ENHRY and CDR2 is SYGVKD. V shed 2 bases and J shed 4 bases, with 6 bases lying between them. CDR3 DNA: TGTGCCATCAGTGAGACGGCTTACGAGCAGTACTTC. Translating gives CAISETAYEQYF.

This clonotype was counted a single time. The CDR3 bases are TGCGCCAGCAGCTTGGGGTTTGGCGCTGAAGCTTTCTTT. It specifies CASSLGFGAEAFF. This chain uses TRBV5-1 with TRBJ1-1; D call uncertain. This CDR3 region has 13 residues. CDR1 is SGHRS, CDR2 YFSETQ, per germline. Trimming stripped 0 bases from V and 6 bases from J, with 9 bases between.